This is a list of T cell receptor beta chains from one sample in a study of cytomegalovirus exposure and HLA in healthy donors. Generated by immunoSEQ multiplex PCR, the TCRdb table keeps only in-frame clones and is missing some. The profile shows approximately 150,000 clones, about nine tenths of them singletons. Sequencing was carried out using PBMCs. These receptors were obtained from a man aged 18 to 35 in good health and CMV-seropositive. Both conserved end residues are trimmed from each CDR3. The D gene is left open where the match is weak.

D gene | V gene | CDR3 protein
TRBD2 | TRBV11-2 | ASSSIAGGTQY
TRBD1 | TRBV28 | ASSLGQGSPRYGYT
TRBD2 | TRBV5-1 | ASSPPGFAGGPGGAEQF
. | TRBV4-1 | ASSQGGGSNQPQH
TRBD1 | TRBV5-1 | ASSEPQGEKNGYT
TRBD1 | TRBV29-1 | SVSGTDTMNTEAF
. | TRBV5-6 | ASSLTVHRRVHTEAF
TRBD1 | TRBV18 | ASQDRGHGTGGYT
TRBD2 | TRBV7-8 | ASSQGTSGGPSYEQY
. | TRBV4-1 | AKPGQVGTEAF
TRBD1 | TRBV5-1 | ASSLEGTGDYEQY
TRBD1 | TRBV5-1 | ASRDSSYEQY
. | TRBV6-1 | ASSEAATGNEKLF
TRBD1 | TRBV2 | ASDTGTGYGYT
TRBD1 | TRBV19 | ASSAGTEETQY
. | TRBV9 | ASSQGPSNVQY
. | TRBV13 | ASSFWGSTEAF
. | TRBV5-1 | ASSFNDPEREKLF
. | TRBV4-1 | ASSPRDGNYEQY
. | TRBV7-9 | ASSLGQSAYEQY
TRBD2 | TRBV6-5 | ASSPLAGAVNEQF
TRBD2 | TRBV14 | ASSQESGDLWGTLRTQY
. | TRBV4-2 | ASSDRMNTEAF
TRBD2 | TRBV19 | ASSRLGPSGLAGGTGELF
TRBD1 | TRBV30 | AQGQGVWSGELF
. | TRBV7-9 | ASSLSRFSNTEAF
. | TRBV7-8 | ASSLGQRAYNEQF
TRBD1 | TRBV5-1 | ASSYGQGALSGYT
. | TRBV5-1 | ASSTGYYGYT
. | TRBV6-1 | ASSELRVGQPQH
. | TRBV6-6 | ASRGPTGQDTEAF
TRBD1 | TRBV18 | ASSPWTGLRNEQF
. | TRBV19 | ASSIQGGNTIY
TRBD1 | TRBV6-4 | ASRVTGEGNYGYT
. | TRBV28 | ASSRSGSYEQY